These 15 T cell receptor beta chains originate from one sample sequenced in a study of T cells in Graves' hyperthyroidism and ophthalmopathy. RNA transcripts yielded amplified TCR beta CDR3 regions. HTBI primers were employed in a first-round RT-PCR of the TCR CDR3. MiXCR, run by TCRdb on the multiplex PCR reads, gives a single entry per CDR3 protein. The sample includes roughly 530,000 distinct CDR3 sequences, 15% to 20% of them seen just once. The specimen was blood. All receptors derive from a woman aged 18-29 years with Graves' ophthalmopathy.

This clonotype turned up a few times. The chain has TRBV27 and TRBJ1-1; 11 bases match TRBD1. The CDR3 covers 15 residues. Germline V gives CDR1 MNHEY, CDR2 SMNVEV (reference sequence). V shed 7 bases, J shed 5 bases, and the junction held 9 bases outside the gene matches. DNA for the CDR3: TGTGCCAGCAAAACCCTAGGGACAGGGGGGACTGAAGCTTTCTTT. This gives the protein CASKTLGTGGTEAFF.

The chain joins TRBV6-1 to TRBJ2-7, with 7 bases that match TRBD1. Germline V gene lookup returns CDR1 MNHNS and CDR2 SASEGT. The CDR3 totals 12 residues. V lost 7 bases and J lost 7; bases outside the gene matches: 7. The CDR3 protein is CASTEQGREQYF. The CDR3 nucleotides read TGTGCCAGCACCGAACAGGGGCGGGAGCAGTACTTC.

The rearrangement joins TRBV5-1 to TRBJ2-5, with 10 bases fitting TRBD1. Germline CDR1 SGHRS, CDR2 YFSETQ. The CDR3 consists of 15 residues. V shed 4 bases, J shed 1 base, and the junction held 4 bases outside the gene matches. The CDR3 DNA follows: TGCGCCAGCAGCCAGACAGGGGGCCTCCAAGAGACCCAGTACTTC. Translating gives CASSQTGGLQETQYF.

This clonotype was observed a few times. The V gene is TRBV10-3, the J gene TRBJ2-3, with D possibly being TRBD2 (6 bases). The CDR3 extends over 17 amino acids. V lost 1 base and J 4 bases, leaving 18 bases between the germline ends. In germline, CDR1 is ENHRY, CDR2 SYGVKD. Here the CDR3 reads CAISEFTGERVPDTQYF. The CDR3 DNA follows: TGTGCCATCAGTGAGTTCACGGGAGAGAGGGTGCCAGATACGCAGTATTTT.

This clonotype was found many times. The chain employs TRBV7-3 and TRBJ2-1; 9 bases are shared with TRBD1. V was clipped by 5 bases and J by 6 bases; unmatched bases: 8. The CDR3 has 15 residues. Germline V gene sequence: CDR1 SGHTA, CDR2 FQGTGA. CDR3 sequence reads: CASSRTGQGSNEQFF. CDR3 in DNA: TGTGCCAGCAGCCGTACGGGACAGGGTAGCAATGAGCAGTTCTTC. The whole variable domain, filled in from reference TRBV7-3 and TRBJ2-1, reads GAGVSQTPSNKVTEKGKYVELRCDPISGHTALYWYRQSLGQGPEFLIYFQGTGAADDSGLPNDRFFAVRPEGSVSTLKIQRTERGDSAVYLCASSRTGQGSNEQFFGPGTRLTVL.

This rearrangement joins TRBV12-3 or TRBV12-4 to TRBJ2-5; 9 bases fit TRBD2. CDR3 size: 14 residues. After removal of 5 bases from V and 7 bases from J, the junction contained 8 bases not matched to a gene. CDR3 sequence (DNA): TGTGCCAGCAGTCCCAGTGGCGGGGGGGCGACCCAGTACTTC. Translation: CASSPSGGGATQYF.

This clonotype appeared many times. The J gene is TRBJ2-2, the V gene TRBV20-1, with D hard to call. In germline, CDR1 is DFQATT, CDR2 SNEGSKA (reference sequence). Trimming took 3 bases from V and 5 from J, leaving 4 bases between them. This CDR3 comprises 11 residues. CDR3 coding DNA: TGCAGTGCTAGTAGAACCGGGGAGCTGTTTTTT. Amino acids: CSASRTGELFF.

Ten or more counts support this clonotype. CDR3 nucleotide sequence: TGTGCCAGCAGCGCCCCACAGGGGGATACGCAGTATTTT. Its translation is CASSAPQGDTQYF. V is TRBV7-9 and J is TRBJ2-3, with 7 positions matching TRBD1. The V gene end was trimmed by 5 bases and the J gene end by 6 bases; junction bases not matched to a gene: 5. This CDR3 contains 13 residues. The germline V gene encodes CDR1 SEHNR and CDR2 FQNEAQ (reference sequence). The complete variable domain, with remaining parts taken from reference TRBV7-9 and TRBJ2-3, reads DTGVSQNPRHKITKRGQNVTFRCDPISEHNRLYWYRQTLGQGPEFLTYFQNEAQLEKSRLLSDRFSAERPKGSFSTLEIQRTEQGDSAMYLCASSAPQGDTQYFGPGTRLTVL.

This clonotype was seen repeatedly, ten times or more. The rearrangement uses TRBV30 and TRBJ2-3; D gene uncertain. The CDR3 loop spans 13 amino acids. Trimming stripped 1 base from V and 8 bases from J, with 13 bases between. Germline V lookup: CDR1 GTSNPN, CDR2 SVGIG (reference sequence). This CDR3 reads CAWSGTRVATQYF. DNA of the CDR3: TGTGCCTGGAGTGGGACGAGAGTTGCTACGCAGTATTTT.

This clonotype was seen repeatedly, ten times or more. The CDR3 protein is CASSRDRGPYGYTF. As DNA, the CDR3 is TGTGCCAGCAGCCGAGACAGGGGCCCCTATGGCTACACCTTC. This chain joins TRBV12-3 or TRBV12-4 and TRBJ1-2; 8 nucleotides agree with TRBD1. The CDR3 loop spans 14 amino acids. Trimming cost V 6 bases and J 4 bases; bases outside gene matches: 7.

This clonotype was observed at least ten times. This rearrangement joins TRBV3-1 to TRBJ1-4; 8 positions agree with TRBD1. The CDR3 has 15 amino acids. V lost 2 bases to trimming and J lost 8 bases; unmatched junction nucleotides: 7. CDR1 and CDR2 (germline): LGHDT, YNNKEL (reference sequence). CDR3 in DNA: TGTGCCAGCAGCCAACAGGACAGGGTCGGAGAAAAACTGTTTTTT. Protein product: CASSQQDRVGEKLFF.

The table lists this clonotype with many counts. The CDR3 region is CASSLTGWNGYTF. CDR3 sequence (DNA): TGTGCCAGCAGCCTGACAGGGTGGAATGGCTACACCTTC. J is TRBJ1-2 and V is TRBV7-2; 7 bases map to TRBD1. Germline V gene sequence: CDR1 SGHTA, CDR2 FQGNSA. The ends lost 5 bases at V and 6 bases at J; junction bases unmatched: 6. This CDR3 region has 13 residues.

The chain has TRBV10-3 and TRBJ1-5; 7 bases map to TRBD1. V shed 6 bases and J 4 bases; nucleotides not matched to a gene: 3. Germline V gene lookup returns CDR1 ENHRY and CDR2 SYGVKD. CDR3 length: 13 residues. This CDR3 reads CAISQDRNQPQHF. The CDR3 nucleotides read TGTGCCATCAGCCAGGACAGGAATCAGCCCCAGCATTTT.

This clonotype appeared a few times. The V call is TRBV30, the J call TRBJ1-6; D gene ambiguous. Looked up from germline, CDR1 is GTSNPN and CDR2 is SVGIG (reference sequence). V lost 0 bases to trimming and J lost 9 bases, with 12 bases between them. The CDR3 totals 14 residues. This CDR3 is CAWSVRAPGSPLHF. DNA for the CDR3: TGTGCCTGGAGTGTACGTGCCCCGGGTTCACCCCTCCACTTT. Full variable domain (remainder filled in from reference TRBV30 and TRBJ1-6): SQTIHQWPATLVQPVGSPLSLECTVEGTSNPNLYWYRQAAGRGLQLLFYSVGIGQISSEVPQNLSASRPQDRQFILSSKKLLLSDSGFYLCAWSVRAPGSPLHFGNGTRLTVT.

This clonotype came up a few times. The chain uses TRBV6-1 and TRBJ1-2; D gene unclear. The CDR3 is made up of 12 amino acids. CDR1 is MNHNS and CDR2 is SASEGT in the germline V gene. V gave up 6 bases and J gave up 8 bases, with 13 bases separating them. CDR3 in amino acids: CASRRSEGGYTF. In DNA form, the CDR3 reads TGTGCCAGCAGACGGTCAGAGGGAGGCTACACCTTC.